This TCR beta chain originates from a study of T cell responses to AZD1222 COVID-19 vaccine. On this clone itself: The antigen is not known.

Data came from immunoSEQ multiplex PCR; TCRdb stores just in-frame clones and leaves some out. The data contain some 80,000 clones, around 88% of them singletons. V lost 2 bases, J lost 7 bases, and 7 bases stayed unmatched. The CDR3 covers 15 residues. Germline lookup yields CDR1 SGHVS and CDR2 FQNEAQ. Study-level points and caveats: White British people made up most donors, females outnumbered males, and clonal diversity was possibly underestimated. Close to half of spike-specific TCRs reportedly recognize unmutated variant regions. Among AZD1222 vaccinees, only five to seven were seropositive at baseline.

This receptor was identified in an adult in good health. The specimen was peripheral blood, collected on day 0 of AZD1222 vaccination. The chain links TRBV7-8 to TRBJ1-5, with 8 bases matching TRBD1. The CDR3 loop reads CASSLRAGGGQPQHF. DNA for the CDR3: TGTGCCAGCAGCTTACGGGCAGGGGGCGGACAGCCCCAGCATTTT.